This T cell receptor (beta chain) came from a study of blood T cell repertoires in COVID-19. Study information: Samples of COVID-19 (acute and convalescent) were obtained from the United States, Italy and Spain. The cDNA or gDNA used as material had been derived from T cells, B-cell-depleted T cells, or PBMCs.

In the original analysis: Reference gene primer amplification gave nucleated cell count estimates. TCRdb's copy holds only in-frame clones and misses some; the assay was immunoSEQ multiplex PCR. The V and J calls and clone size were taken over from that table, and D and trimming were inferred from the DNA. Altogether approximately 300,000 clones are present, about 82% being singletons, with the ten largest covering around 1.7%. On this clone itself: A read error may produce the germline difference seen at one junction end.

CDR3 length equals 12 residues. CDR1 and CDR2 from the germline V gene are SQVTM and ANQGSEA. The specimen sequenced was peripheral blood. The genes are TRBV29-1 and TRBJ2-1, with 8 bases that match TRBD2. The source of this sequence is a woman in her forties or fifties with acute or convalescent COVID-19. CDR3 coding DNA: TGCAGCGCTAAGCGGGAGTACAGTGAGCAGTTCTTC. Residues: CSAKREYSEQFF.